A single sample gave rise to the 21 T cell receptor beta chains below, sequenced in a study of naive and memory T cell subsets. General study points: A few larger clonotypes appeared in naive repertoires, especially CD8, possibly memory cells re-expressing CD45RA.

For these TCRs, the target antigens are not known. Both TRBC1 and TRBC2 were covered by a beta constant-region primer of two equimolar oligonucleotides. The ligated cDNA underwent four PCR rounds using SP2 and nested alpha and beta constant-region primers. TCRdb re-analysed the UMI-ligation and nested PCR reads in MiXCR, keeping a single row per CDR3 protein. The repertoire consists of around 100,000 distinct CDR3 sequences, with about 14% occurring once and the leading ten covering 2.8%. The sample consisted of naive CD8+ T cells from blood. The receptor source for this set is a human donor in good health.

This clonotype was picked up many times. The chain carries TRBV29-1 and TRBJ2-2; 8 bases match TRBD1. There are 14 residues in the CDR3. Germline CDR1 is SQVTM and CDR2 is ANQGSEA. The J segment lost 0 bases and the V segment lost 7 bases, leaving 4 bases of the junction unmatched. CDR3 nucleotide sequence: TGCAGCGGGCGACAGGGGACGAACACCGGGGAGCTGTTTTTT. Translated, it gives CSGRQGTNTGELFF.

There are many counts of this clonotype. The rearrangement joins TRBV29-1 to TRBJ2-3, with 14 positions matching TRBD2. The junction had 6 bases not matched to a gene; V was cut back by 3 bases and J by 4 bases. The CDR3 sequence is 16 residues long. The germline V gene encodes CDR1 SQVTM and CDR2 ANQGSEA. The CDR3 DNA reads TGCAGCGTTGAGGGGGGACTAGCGGGAGACGCAGATACGCAGTATTTT. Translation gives CSVEGGLAGDADTQYF.

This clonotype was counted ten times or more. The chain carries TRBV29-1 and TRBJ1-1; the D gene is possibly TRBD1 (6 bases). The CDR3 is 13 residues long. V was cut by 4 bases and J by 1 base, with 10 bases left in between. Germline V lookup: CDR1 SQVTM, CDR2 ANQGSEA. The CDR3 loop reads CSVGYRENTEAFF. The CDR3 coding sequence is TGCAGCGTTGGATACAGGGAGAACACTGAAGCTTTCTTT.

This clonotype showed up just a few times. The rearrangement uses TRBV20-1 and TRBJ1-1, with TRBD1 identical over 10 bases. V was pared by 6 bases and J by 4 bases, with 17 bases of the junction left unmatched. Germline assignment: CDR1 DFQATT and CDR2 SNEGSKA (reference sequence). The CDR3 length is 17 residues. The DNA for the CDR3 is TGCAGTGCACAGCGAGGTGACAGGGGGCCCCTGCTCACTGAAGCTTTCTTT. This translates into CSAQRGDRGPLLTEAFF.

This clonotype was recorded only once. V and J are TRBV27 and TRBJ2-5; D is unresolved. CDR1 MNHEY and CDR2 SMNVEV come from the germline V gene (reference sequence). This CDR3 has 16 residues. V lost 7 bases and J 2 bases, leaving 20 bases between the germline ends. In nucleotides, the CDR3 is TGTGCCAGCAATTTCGAGGCTAAGGTCAGTCAAGAGACCCAGTACTTC. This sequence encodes CASNFEAKVSQETQYF.

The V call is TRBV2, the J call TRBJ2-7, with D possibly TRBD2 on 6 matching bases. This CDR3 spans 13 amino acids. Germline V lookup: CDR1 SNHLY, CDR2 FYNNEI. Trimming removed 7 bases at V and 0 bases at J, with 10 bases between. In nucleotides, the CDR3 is TGTGCCAGCACCTACGGGAGCTCCTACGAGCAGTACTTC. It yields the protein CASTYGSSYEQYF.

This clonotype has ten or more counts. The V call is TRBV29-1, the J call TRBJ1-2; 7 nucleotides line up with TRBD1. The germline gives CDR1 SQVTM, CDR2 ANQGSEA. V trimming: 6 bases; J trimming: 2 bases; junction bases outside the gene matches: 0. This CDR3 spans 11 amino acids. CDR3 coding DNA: TGCAGCGTGGGACAGAACTATGGCTACACCTTC. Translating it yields CSVGQNYGYTF.

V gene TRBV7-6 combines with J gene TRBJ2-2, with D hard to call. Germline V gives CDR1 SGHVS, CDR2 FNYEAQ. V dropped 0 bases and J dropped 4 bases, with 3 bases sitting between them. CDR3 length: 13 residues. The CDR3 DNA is TGTGCCAGCAGCTTAGCTGGCACCGGGGAGCTGTTTTTT. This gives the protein CASSLAGTGELFF.

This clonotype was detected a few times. The CDR3 region is CASSFGTSTGELFF. The CDR3, as DNA: TGTGCCAGCAGTTTCGGGACTAGCACCGGGGAGCTGTTTTTT. This chain joins TRBV27 and TRBJ2-2, with TRBD2 matching over 8 bases. The germline V gene encodes CDR1 MNHEY and CDR2 SMNVEV (reference sequence). Losses at the gene ends were 3 bases for V and 4 bases for J; bases not matched to a gene: 1. CDR3 size: 14 residues.

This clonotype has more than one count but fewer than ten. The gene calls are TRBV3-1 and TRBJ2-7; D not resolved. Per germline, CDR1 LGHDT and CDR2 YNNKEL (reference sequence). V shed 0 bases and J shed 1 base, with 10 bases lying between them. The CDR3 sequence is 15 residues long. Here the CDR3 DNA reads TGTGCCAGCAGCCAAGATCTGGTGACTTCCTACGAGCAGTACTTC. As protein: CASSQDLVTSYEQYF.

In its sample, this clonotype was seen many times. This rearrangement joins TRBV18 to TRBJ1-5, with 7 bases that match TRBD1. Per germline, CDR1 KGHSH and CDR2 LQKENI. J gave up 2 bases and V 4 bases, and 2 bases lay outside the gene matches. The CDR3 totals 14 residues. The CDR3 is CASSQGAGNQPQHF. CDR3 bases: TGTGCCAGCTCACAGGGGGCCGGCAATCAGCCCCAGCATTTT.

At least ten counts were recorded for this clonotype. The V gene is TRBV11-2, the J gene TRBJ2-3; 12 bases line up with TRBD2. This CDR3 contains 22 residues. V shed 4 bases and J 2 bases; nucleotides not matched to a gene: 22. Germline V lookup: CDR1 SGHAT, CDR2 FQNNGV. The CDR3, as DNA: TGTGCCAGCAGCTCCCCTAGTGGTTGGGCTAGCGGGAGGGCCAGGGACACAGATACGCAGTATTTT. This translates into CASSSPSGWASGRARDTDTQYF.

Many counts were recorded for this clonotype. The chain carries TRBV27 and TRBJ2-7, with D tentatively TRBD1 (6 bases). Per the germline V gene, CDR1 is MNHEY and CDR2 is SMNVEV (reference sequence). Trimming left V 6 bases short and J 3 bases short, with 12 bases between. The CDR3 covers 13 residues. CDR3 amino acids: CASSPGQNYEQYF. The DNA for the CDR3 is TGTGCCAGCAGCCCTGGACAGAACTACGAGCAGTACTTC.

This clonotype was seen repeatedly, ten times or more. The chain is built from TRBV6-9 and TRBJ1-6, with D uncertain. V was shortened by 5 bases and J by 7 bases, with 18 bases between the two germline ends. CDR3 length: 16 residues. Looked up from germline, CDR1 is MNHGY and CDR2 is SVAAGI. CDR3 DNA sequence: TGTGCCAGCAGTAGCATTGGGTGTTCGAAGAATTCACCCCTCCACTTT. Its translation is CASSSIGCSKNSPLHF.

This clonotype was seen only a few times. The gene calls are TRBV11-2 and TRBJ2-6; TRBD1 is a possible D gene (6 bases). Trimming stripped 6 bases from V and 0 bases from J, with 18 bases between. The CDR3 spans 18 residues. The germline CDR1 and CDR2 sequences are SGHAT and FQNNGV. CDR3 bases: TGTGCCAGCAGTCTTACGGGACAAGCGTACTCTGGGGCCAACGTCCTGACTTTC. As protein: CASSLTGQAYSGANVLTF.

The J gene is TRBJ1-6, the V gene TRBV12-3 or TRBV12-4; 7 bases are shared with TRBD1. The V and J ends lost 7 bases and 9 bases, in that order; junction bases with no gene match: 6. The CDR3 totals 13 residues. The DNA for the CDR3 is TGTGCCAGCACCAGGGACAGAGTTTCACCCCTCCACTTT. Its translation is CASTRDRVSPLHF.

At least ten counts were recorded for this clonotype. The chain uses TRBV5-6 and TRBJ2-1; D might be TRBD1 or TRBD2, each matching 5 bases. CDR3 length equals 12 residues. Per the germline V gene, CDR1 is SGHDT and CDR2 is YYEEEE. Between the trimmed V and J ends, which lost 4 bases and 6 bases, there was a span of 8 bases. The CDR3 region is CASSPGTNEQFF. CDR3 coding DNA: TGTGCCAGCAGCCCTGGGACCAATGAGCAGTTCTTC. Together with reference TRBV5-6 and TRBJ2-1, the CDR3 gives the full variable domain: DAGVTQSPTHLIKTRGQQVTLRCSPKSGHDTVSWYQQALGQGPQFIFQYYEEEERQRGNFPDRFSGHQFPNYSSELNVNALLLGDSALYLCASSPGTNEQFFGPGTRLTVL.

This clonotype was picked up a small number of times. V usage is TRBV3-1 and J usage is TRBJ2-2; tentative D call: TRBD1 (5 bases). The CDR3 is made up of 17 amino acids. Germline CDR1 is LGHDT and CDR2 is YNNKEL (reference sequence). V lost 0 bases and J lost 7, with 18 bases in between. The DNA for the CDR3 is TGTGCCAGCAGCCAAGATATCCAGGGAAGTTTGGACGGGGAGCTGTTTTTT. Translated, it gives CASSQDIQGSLDGELFF. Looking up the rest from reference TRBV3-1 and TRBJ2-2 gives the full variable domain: DTAVSQTPKYLVTQMGNDKSIKCEQNLGHDTMYWYKQDSKKFLKIMFSYNNKELIINETVPNRFSPKSPDKAHLNLHINSLELGDSAVYFCASSQDIQGSLDGELFFGEGSRLTVL.

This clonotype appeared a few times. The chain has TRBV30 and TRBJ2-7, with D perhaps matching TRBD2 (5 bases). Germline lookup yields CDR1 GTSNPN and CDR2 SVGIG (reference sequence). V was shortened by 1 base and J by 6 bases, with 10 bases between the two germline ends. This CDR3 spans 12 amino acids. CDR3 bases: TGTGCCTGGAGTGCCCTGGGGAGCGAGCAGTACTTC. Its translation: CAWSALGSEQYF.

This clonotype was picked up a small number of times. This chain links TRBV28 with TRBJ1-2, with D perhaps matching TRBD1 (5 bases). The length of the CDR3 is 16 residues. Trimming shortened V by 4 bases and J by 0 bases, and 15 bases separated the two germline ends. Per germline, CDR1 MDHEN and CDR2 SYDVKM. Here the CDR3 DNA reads TGTGCCAGCAGTTCGAAATCAGGACAAGCTAACTATGGCTACACCTTC. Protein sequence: CASSSKSGQANYGYTF.

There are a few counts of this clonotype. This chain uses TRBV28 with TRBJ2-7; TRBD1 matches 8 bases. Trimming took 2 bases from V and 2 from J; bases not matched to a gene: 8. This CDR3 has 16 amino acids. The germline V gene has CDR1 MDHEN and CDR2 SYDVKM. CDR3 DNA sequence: TGTGCCAGCAGTTTACTCGGGACAGGAGTACCCTACGAGCAGTACTTC. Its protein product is CASSLLGTGVPYEQYF.